The T cell receptor (beta chain) under discussion was sequenced for a study of blood T cell repertoires in COVID-19. On the study more broadly: T cells, B-cell-depleted T cells, or PBMCs supplied cDNA or gDNA.

Patients of the Seattle cohort, enrolled during active infection, were followed longitudinally. The authors' processing: The assay estimated nucleated cells by amplifying reference gene primers. TCRdb's copy holds only in-frame clones and misses some; the assay was immunoSEQ multiplex PCR. V and J calls and clone size are as listed in that table; D and trimming were resolved from the DNA. The table shows about 300,000 clones, with just under 90% occurring only once. The CDR3 loop spans 16 amino acids. The clonotype comes from a woman younger than 45 with COVID-19, enrolled during active disease. The sample taken for sequencing was peripheral blood. V gene TRBV21-1 combines with J gene TRBJ2-7; the table's TRBD1 call for D was not verified on the DNA. TRBV21-1 constitutes a pseudogene. The DNA for the CDR3 is TGTGCCAGCAGCAAGCTTAAGCCGGGACAGAGCTACGAGCAGTACTTC. Protein sequence: CASSKLKPGQSYEQYF.